Sequencing of this T cell receptor beta chain was carried out in a study of tumor-infiltrating lymphocytes in primary liver carcinoma. Study conclusions and caveats: Only about 7-24% of top clones were detected in each of the five tumor regions. Blood had a significantly lower top-250-clone fraction than tumors did (p = 0.039). Lesser overlap characterized tumor-adjacent and tumor-blood pairs relative to tumor region pairs.

This clonotype has just one count. Its antigen is not known. The missing conserved phenylalanine or tryptophan at the end of this CDR3 makes a read error likely. For each extraction, RNA and DNA were obtained together from approximately 20-30 mg of unsorted bulk tissue. Every tumor sample had over 80% viable tumor cells. Trimming removed 2 bases at V and 8 bases at J, with 13 bases between. The CDR3 consists of 14 residues. Germline V gene lookup returns CDR1 SGHAT and CDR2 FQNNGV. Constant-region priming of approximately 500 ng total RNA yielded TCR beta cDNA. Libraries covering TCR beta were generated through three nested multiplex PCR rounds (using a slightly modified ARM-PCR). Each of the first two PCR rounds ran approximately 11 cycles with TRBV1-TRBV30 forward and C-beta reverse primers. TCRdb itself ran the multiplex PCR reads through MiXCR, one entry per CDR3 protein. The repertoire holds approximately 53,000 distinct CDR3 sequences, about 80% seen once, with around 22% in the top ten.

The receptor comes from a man between 40 and 49 years old with primary liver carcinoma and hepatitis B virus infection. This chain connects TRBV11-2 to TRBJ1-3; tentatively, D is TRBD1 (6 bases). Sequenced sample: liver tumor tissue from sampling region 5. Described subset: tumor region T5, tumor centre. The CDR3 coding sequence is TGTGCCAGCAGCTTAAGGGACAAGGGAGACACCATATATTCT. The encoded protein is CASSLRDKGDTIYS.